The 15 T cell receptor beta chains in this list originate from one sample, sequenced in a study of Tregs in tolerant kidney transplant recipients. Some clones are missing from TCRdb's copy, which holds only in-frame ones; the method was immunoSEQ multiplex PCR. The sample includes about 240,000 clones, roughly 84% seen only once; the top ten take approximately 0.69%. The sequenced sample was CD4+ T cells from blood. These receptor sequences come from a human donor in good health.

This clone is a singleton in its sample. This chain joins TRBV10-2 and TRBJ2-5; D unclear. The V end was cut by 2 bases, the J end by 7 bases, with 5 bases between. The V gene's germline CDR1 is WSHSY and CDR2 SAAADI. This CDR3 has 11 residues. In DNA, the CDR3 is TGCGCCAGCAGTGAGACCGCGACCCAGTACTTC. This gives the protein CASSETATQYF.

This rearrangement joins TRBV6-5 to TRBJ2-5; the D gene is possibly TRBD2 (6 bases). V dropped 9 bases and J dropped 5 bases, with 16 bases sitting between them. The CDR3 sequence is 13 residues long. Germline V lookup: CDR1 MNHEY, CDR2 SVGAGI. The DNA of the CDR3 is TGTGCCAGTAGACTAGGGCCATTGGAGACCCAGTACTTC. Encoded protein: CASRLGPLETQYF.

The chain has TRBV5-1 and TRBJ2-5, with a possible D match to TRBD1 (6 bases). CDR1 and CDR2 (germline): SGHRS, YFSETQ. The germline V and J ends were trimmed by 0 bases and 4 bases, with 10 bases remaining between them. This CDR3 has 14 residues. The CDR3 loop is CASSLGGLGETQYF. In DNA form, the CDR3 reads TGCGCCAGCAGCTTGGGGGGGCTGGGAGAGACCCAGTACTTC.

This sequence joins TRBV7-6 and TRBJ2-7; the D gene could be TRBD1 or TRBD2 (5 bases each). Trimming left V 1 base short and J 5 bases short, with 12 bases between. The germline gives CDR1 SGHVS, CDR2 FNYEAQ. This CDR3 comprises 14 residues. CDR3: CASSLGGAYNEQYF. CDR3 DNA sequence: TGTGCCAGCAGCTTAGGAGGGGCCTATAACGAGCAGTACTTC.

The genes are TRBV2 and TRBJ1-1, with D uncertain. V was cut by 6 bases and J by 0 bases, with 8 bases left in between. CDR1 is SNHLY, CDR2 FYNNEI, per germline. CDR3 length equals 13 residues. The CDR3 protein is CASRERVNTEAFF. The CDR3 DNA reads TGTGCCAGCAGAGAAAGGGTGAACACTGAAGCTTTCTTT.

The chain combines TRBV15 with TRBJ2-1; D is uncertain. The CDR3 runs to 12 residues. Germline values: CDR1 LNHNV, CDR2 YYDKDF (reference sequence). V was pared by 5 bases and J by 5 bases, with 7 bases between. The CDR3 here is CATSLAHNEQFF. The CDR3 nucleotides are TGTGCCACCAGCTTAGCTCACAATGAGCAGTTCTTC.

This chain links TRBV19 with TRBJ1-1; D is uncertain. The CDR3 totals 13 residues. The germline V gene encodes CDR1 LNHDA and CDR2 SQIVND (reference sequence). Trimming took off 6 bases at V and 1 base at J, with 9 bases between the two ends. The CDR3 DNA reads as TGTGCCAGTAGAGCTTTACCGAACACTGAAGCTTTCTTT. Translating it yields CASRALPNTEAFF.

CDR3 protein: CASSIGTGPSYEQYF. The CDR3 DNA reads TGTGCCAGTAGTATAGGGACAGGACCTTCCTACGAGCAGTACTTC. This chain joins TRBV19 and TRBJ2-7; 7 nucleotides line up with TRBD1. CDR1 and CDR2 from the germline V gene are LNHDA and SQIVND (reference sequence). The CDR3 sequence is 15 residues long. J gave up 1 base and V 1 base, and 4 bases lay outside the gene matches.

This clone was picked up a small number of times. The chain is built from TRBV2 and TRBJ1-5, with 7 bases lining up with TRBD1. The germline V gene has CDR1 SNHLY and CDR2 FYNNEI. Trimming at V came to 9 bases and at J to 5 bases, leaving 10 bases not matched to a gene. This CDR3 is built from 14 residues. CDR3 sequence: CASQAQGGDQPQHF. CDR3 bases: TGTGCCAGTCAGGCTCAGGGGGGAGATCAGCCCCAGCATTTT.

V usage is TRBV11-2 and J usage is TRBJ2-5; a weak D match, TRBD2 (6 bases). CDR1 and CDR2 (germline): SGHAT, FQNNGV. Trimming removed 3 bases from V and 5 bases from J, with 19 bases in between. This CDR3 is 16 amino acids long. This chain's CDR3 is CASSLKTRTPGETQYF. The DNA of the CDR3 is TGTGCCAGCAGCTTGAAGACTAGGACCCCGGGGGAGACCCAGTACTTC.

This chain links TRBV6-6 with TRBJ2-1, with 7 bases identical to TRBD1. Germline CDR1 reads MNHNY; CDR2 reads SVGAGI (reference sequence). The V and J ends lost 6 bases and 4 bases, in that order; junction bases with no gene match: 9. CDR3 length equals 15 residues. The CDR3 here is CASRDPSGGYNEQFF. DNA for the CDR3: TGTGCCAGCAGAGACCCATCAGGGGGATACAATGAGCAGTTCTTC.

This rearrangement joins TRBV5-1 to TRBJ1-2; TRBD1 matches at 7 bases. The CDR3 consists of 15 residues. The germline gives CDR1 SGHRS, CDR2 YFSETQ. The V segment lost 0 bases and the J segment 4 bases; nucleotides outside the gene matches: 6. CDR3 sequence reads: CASSLAPGTAYGYTF. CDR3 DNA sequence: TGCGCCAGCAGCTTGGCCCCCGGGACAGCCTATGGCTACACCTTC.

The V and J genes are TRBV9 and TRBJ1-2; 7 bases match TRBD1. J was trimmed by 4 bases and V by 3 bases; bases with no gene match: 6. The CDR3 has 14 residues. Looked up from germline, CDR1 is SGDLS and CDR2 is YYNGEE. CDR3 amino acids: CASSARTGPYGYTF. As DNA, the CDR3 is TGTGCCAGCAGCGCCCGGACAGGCCCCTATGGCTACACCTTC.

The CDR3 here is CASSSGTGDCNEQFF. The CDR3 DNA reads TGTGCCAGCAGCAGTGGGACAGGGGATTGTAATGAGCAGTTCTTC. V is TRBV21-1 and J is TRBJ2-1; TRBD1, the table's D call, was not compared with the DNA. TRBV21-1 is designated a pseudogene. The CDR3 runs 15 residues.

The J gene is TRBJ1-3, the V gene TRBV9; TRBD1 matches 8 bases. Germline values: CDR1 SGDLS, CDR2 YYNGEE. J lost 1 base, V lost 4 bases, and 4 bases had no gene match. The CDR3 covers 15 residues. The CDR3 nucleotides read TGTGCCAGCAGCACGCGGGACAGGTCTGGAAACACCATATATTTT. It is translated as CASSTRDRSGNTIYF.